One sample yielded the 17 T cell receptor beta chains listed below, sequenced in a study of T cells in Graves' hyperthyroidism and ophthalmopathy. What was amplified from RNA transcripts were TCR beta CDR3 regions. HTBI primers were employed in a first-round RT-PCR of the TCR CDR3. TCRdb processed the multiplex PCR reads anew with MiXCR; each CDR3 protein has one entry. The table lists 500,000 to 600,000 distinct CDR3 sequences, over 15% of them singletons, with about 17% in the top ten. Sequencing used blood. The receptors here all came from a woman between 18 and 30 years old with Graves' hyperthyroidism.

This clonotype was seen repeatedly, ten times or more. The rearrangement uses TRBV13 and TRBJ2-1; no reliable D call. CDR3 length: 15 residues. Trimming pared 5 bases from V and 0 bases from J, leaving 11 bases between. CDR1 PRHDT and CDR2 FYEKMQ come from the germline V gene (reference sequence). CDR3 DNA: TGTGCCAGCAGCGAAGGTGGTGTCTCCTACAATGAGCAGTTCTTC. This codes for CASSEGGVSYNEQFF. The full variable domain, completed using reference TRBV13 and TRBJ2-1, is AAGVIQSPRHLIKEKRETATLKCYPIPRHDTVYWYQQGPGQDPQFLISFYEKMQSDKGSIPDRFSAQQFSDYHSELNMSSLELGDSALYFCASSEGGVSYNEQFFGPGTRLTVL.

The chain links TRBV25-1 to TRBJ2-7, with a possible D match to TRBD1 (7 bases). Looked up from germline, CDR1 is MGHDK and CDR2 is SYGVNS. V lost 1 base, J lost 2 bases, and 12 bases lay in between. The length of the CDR3 is 15 residues. CDR3 nucleotides: TGTGCCAGCAGTGAATGGGGGGACAGACCCTACGAGCAGTACTTC. Protein sequence: CASSEWGDRPYEQYF.

The sample holds many counts of this clonotype. The rearrangement links TRBV6-6 to TRBJ1-2; TRBD1 agrees at 10 bases. The V and J ends lost 0 bases and 4 bases, in that order; junction bases with no gene match: 11. The CDR3 sequence is 18 residues long. Germline values: CDR1 MNHNY, CDR2 SVGAGI (reference sequence). The CDR3 loop reads CASSYSEGTGVFSYGYTF. CDR3 nucleotides: TGTGCCAGCAGTTACTCGGAGGGGACAGGGGTCTTTAGCTATGGCTACACCTTC.

This clonotype has at least ten counts. This rearrangement joins TRBV11-2 to TRBJ2-3, with 7 bases fitting TRBD2. The J segment lost 0 bases and the V segment lost 3 bases, leaving 3 bases of the junction unmatched. The CDR3 loop spans 15 amino acids. Germline CDR1 and CDR2: SGHAT and FQNNGV. In nucleotides, the CDR3 is TGTGCCAGCAGCTTCAGCGGGACTAGCACAGATACGCAGTATTTT. This encodes CASSFSGTSTDTQYF.

This clonotype was seen only a few times. This chain joins TRBV29-1 and TRBJ2-1; possibly TRBD1 for D (6 bases). CDR1 and CDR2 (germline): SQVTM, ANQGSEA. V was clipped by 6 bases and J by 0 bases, with 15 bases between them. The CDR3 is made up of 15 amino acids. CDR3 nucleotide sequence: TGCAGCGTCGCACAGGGCCTCCTCTCCTACAATGAGCAGTTCTTC. As protein: CSVAQGLLSYNEQFF.

This clonotype was detected only a few times. Relative to the germline gene, one junction end is altered; a read error may explain this. V usage is TRBV7-9 and J usage is TRBJ2-7; D is unclear. Germline CDR1 is SEHNR and CDR2 is FQNEAQ (reference sequence). The CDR3 covers 14 residues. The chain's CDR3 is CASSLGRYSYEQHF. The CDR3 nucleotides are TGTGCCAGCAGCTTAGGACGGTACTCCTACGAGCAGCACTTC.

The chain carries TRBV12-3 or TRBV12-4 and TRBJ2-2; 10 nucleotides match TRBD1. This CDR3 spans 15 amino acids. V lost 5 bases and J lost 4; bases outside the gene matches: 4. The CDR3 DNA sequence: TGTGCCAGCAGTGCGGACAGGGGGAGCACCGGGGAGCTGTTTTTT. Translation gives CASSADRGSTGELFF.

This clonotype turned up a few times. J is TRBJ2-1 and V is TRBV12-3 or TRBV12-4; the match to TRBD2 covers 8 bases. The CDR3 runs to 17 residues. The junction had 9 bases not matched to a gene; V was cut back by 5 bases and J by 0 bases. The CDR3 reads CASSPGGGHNSYNEQFF. CDR3 bases: TGTGCCAGCAGTCCCGGGGGGGGACATAACTCCTACAATGAGCAGTTCTTC.

Remarks on this clonotype: One end of the junction is discordant with germline, which a read error may explain. This chain links TRBV6-2 or TRBV6-3 with TRBJ1-1; D is perhaps TRBD1 (6 bases). The CDR3 extends over 15 amino acids. Per germline, CDR1 MNHEY and CDR2 SVGEGT. The DNA for the CDR3 is TGTGCCAGCAGTTACAGTACAGGGCGGGGAACTGAAGCTTCCTTT. This translates into CASSYSTGRGTEASF.

J is TRBJ2-2 and V is TRBV6-4, with TRBD2 identical over 8 bases. V shed 9 bases and J 0 bases; nucleotides not matched to a gene: 3. The germline V gene encodes CDR1 MRHNA and CDR2 SNTAGT. The CDR3 is 14 residues long. The CDR3 here is CASSAGANTGELFF. DNA for the CDR3: TGTGCCAGTTCAGCGGGGGCGAACACCGGGGAGCTGTTTTTT.

This clonotype was counted at least ten times. The chain links TRBV6-2 or TRBV6-3 to TRBJ2-1; TRBD1 is a possible D gene (6 bases). V shed 2 bases and J shed 3 bases, with 11 bases lying between them. The CDR3 consists of 15 residues. Germline CDR1 is MNHEY and CDR2 is SVGEGT. CDR3: CASSYRDTIYNEQFF. The CDR3, as DNA: TGTGCCAGCAGTTACCGGGACACGATCTACAATGAGCAGTTCTTC.

This clonotype was observed at least ten times. The chain couples TRBV6-1 to TRBJ2-1; no reliable D call. This CDR3 is built from 12 residues. V was trimmed by 6 bases and J by 8 bases, leaving 11 bases between them. Per the germline V gene, CDR1 is MNHNS and CDR2 is SASEGT. CDR3 coding DNA: TGTGCCAGCAGCTCACTATCGGATGAGCAGTTCTTC. This gives the protein CASSSLSDEQFF.

This clonotype was counted many times. V and J are TRBV20-1 and TRBJ2-3, with 10 bases matching TRBD2. Germline V lookup: CDR1 DFQATT, CDR2 SNEGSKA (reference sequence). The CDR3 sequence is 15 residues long. V gave up 6 bases and J gave up 2 bases; unmatched junction bases: 8. Here the CDR3 DNA reads TGCAGTGCCTACAAGCGGGGGGGCATCACAGATACGCAGTATTTT. As protein: CSAYKRGGITDTQYF.

This clonotype occurred a few times. The chain combines TRBV20-1 with TRBJ2-7; D is perhaps TRBD2 (5 bases). CDR3 length: 12 residues. Germline CDR1 DFQATT, CDR2 SNEGSKA (reference sequence). The V gene lost 3 bases and the J gene lost 4 bases, with 10 bases spanning the gap. The CDR3 loop reads CSARRTVYEQYF. DNA of the CDR3: TGCAGTGCTAGGAGGACTGTTTACGAGCAGTACTTC.

The table lists this clonotype with many counts. The chain combines TRBV6-2 or TRBV6-3 with TRBJ1-5; 8 positions match TRBD1. The V gene's germline CDR1 is MNHEY and CDR2 SVGEGT. This CDR3 is 15 amino acids long. The J segment lost 2 bases and the V segment lost 4 bases, leaving 4 bases of the junction unmatched. The CDR3 spells CASSWTGQGNQPQHF. The CDR3 nucleotides are TGTGCCAGCAGTTGGACAGGGCAGGGCAATCAGCCCCAGCATTTT.

The chain employs TRBV6-2 or TRBV6-3 and TRBJ2-1; D is tentatively TRBD1 or TRBD2 (5 bases each). Trimming shortened V by 2 bases and J by 0 bases, and 17 bases separated the two germline ends. This CDR3 comprises 18 residues. Looked up from germline, CDR1 is MNHEY and CDR2 is SVGEGT. CDR3 residues: CASSYRSGRWSSYNEQFF. The CDR3 region has the DNA TGTGCCAGCAGTTACAGGTCGGGGCGGTGGAGCTCCTACAATGAGCAGTTCTTC.

This clonotype was observed many times. The chain combines TRBV5-1 with TRBJ2-2; tentative D call: TRBD1 (6 bases). Germline CDR1 and CDR2: SGHRS and YFSETQ. This CDR3 comprises 15 residues. V was trimmed by 7 bases and J by 3 bases, leaving 16 bases between them. For the CDR3, the DNA is TGCGCCAGCGGGGCCGGGACATTTGACACCGGGGAGCTGTTTTTT. Its translation: CASGAGTFDTGELFF.